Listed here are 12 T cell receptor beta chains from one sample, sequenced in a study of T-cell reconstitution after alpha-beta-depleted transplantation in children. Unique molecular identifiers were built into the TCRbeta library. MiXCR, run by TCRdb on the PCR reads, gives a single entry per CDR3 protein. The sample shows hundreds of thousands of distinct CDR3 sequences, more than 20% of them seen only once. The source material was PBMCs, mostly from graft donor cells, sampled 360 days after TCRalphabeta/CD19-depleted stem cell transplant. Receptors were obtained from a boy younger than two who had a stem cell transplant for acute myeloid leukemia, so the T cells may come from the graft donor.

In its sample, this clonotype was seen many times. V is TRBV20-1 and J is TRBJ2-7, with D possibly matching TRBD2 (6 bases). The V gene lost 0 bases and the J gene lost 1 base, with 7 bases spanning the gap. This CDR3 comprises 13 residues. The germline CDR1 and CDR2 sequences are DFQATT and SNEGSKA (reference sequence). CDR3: CSARDGGSYEQYV. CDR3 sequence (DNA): TGCAGTGCTAGAGATGGGGGGTCCTACGAGCAGTACGTC.

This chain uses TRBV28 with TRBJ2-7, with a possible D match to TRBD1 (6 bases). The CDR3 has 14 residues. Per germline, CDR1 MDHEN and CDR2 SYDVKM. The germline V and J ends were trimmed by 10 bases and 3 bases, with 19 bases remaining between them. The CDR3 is CATSGHTGYYEQYV. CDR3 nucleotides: TGTGCCACCTCTGGGCACACAGGGTACTACGAGCAGTACGTC.

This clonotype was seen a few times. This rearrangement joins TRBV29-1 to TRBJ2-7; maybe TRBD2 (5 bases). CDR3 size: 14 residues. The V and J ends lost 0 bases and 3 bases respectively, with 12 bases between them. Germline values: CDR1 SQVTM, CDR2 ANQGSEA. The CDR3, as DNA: TGCAGCGTTGAAGATTACCGAGAGGGCTACGAGCAGTACTTC. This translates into CSVEDYREGYEQYF.

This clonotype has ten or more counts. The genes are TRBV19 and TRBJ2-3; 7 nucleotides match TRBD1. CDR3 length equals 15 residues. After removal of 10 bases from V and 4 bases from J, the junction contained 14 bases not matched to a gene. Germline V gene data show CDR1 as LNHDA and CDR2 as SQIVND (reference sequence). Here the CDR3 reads CAIAPRDSPADTQYF. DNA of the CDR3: TGTGCCATCGCCCCACGGGACAGCCCCGCAGATACGCAGTATTTT.

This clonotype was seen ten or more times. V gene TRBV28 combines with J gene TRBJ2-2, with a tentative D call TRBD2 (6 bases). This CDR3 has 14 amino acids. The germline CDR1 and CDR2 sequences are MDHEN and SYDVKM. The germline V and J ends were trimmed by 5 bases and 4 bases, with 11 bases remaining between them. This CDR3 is CASSGGPGTGELFF. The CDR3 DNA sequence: TGTGCCAGCAGTGGAGGGCCGGGCACCGGGGAGCTGTTTTTT.

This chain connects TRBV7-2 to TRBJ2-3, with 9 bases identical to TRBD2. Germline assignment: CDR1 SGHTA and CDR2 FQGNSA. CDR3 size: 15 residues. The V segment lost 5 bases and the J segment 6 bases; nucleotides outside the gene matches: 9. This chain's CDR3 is CASSLGTSRFDTQYF. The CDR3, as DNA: TGTGCCAGCAGCCTAGGGACTAGCAGGTTCGATACGCAGTATTTT.

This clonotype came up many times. CDR3 nucleotide sequence: TGTGCCAGCAGTCCCAACTACGAGCAGTACTTC. Translated, it gives CASSPNYEQYF. V and J are TRBV12-3 or TRBV12-4 and TRBJ2-7; D ambiguous. This CDR3 has 11 amino acids. V gave up 5 bases and J gave up 3 bases, with 5 bases separating them.

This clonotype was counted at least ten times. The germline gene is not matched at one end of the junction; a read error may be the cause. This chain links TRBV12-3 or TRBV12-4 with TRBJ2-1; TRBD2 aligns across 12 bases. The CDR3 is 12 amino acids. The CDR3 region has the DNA TGTGCCAGCAGTTTATCTAGCGGGGGGGCAATCTTC. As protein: CASSLSSGGAIF.

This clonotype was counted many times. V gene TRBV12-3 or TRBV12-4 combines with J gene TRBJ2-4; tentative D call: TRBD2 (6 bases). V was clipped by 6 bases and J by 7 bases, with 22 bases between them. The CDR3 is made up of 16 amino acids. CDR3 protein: CASRPSAIAQRNIQYF. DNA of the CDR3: TGTGCCAGCAGACCTAGCGCGATTGCACAACGGAACATTCAGTACTTC.

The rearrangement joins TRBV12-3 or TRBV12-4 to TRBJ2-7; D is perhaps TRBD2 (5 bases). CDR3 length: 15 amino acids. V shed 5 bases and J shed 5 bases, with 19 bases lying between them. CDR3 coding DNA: TGTGCCAGCAGTACCACCCGGTCGGGGATCGACGAGCAGTACTTC. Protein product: CASSTTRSGIDEQYF.

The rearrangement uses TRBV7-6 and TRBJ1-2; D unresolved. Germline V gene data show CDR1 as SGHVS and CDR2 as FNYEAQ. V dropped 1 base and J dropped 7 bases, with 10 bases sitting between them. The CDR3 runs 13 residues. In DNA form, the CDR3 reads TGTGCCAGCAGCTTAGATCGGGGAATTGGCTACACCTTC. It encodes CASSLDRGIGYTF.

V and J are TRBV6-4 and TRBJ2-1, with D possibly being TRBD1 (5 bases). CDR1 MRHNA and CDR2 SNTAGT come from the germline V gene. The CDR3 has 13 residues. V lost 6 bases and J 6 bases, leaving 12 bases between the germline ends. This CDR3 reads CASSAQGFNEQFF. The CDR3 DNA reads TGTGCCAGCAGCGCCCAGGGTTTCAATGAGCAGTTCTTC.